This T cell receptor (beta chain) was identified during a study of blood T cell repertoires in COVID-19. The table came from immunoSEQ multiplex PCR; TCRdb's copy has only in-frame clones and leaves some out. This sample carries over 250,000 clones, approximately 88% of them seen once, and the ten largest clones take about 9.8%. CDR1 and CDR2 (germline): MNHEY, SVGEGT. The CDR3 consists of 16 residues. The germline V and J ends were trimmed by 2 bases and 1 base, with 11 bases remaining between them. Cohort 3 recovered donors had two negative PCRs, clearance, or symptom resolution. The chain links TRBV6-2 or TRBV6-3 to TRBJ2-2, with D hard to call. Sequenced: PBMCs or T cells enriched from blood (not recorded which). The sequence derives from a woman aged 18-35 years who had recovered from COVID-19. The CDR3 loop reads CASSYRDKENTGELFF. The CDR3 bases are TGTGCCAGCAGTTACCGTGACAAAGAGAACACCGGGGAGCTGTTTTTT.